This TCR beta chain was captured in a study of beta chain features in type 1 diabetes. Expressed TCRB transcripts were sequenced, since all the RNA that had been isolated was reverse transcribed. TCRdb's copy holds only in-frame clones and misses some; the assay was immunoSEQ multiplex PCR. The table records 250,000 to 350,000 clones, about 15% of them present only once. Germline V lookup: CDR1 SGHTS, CDR2 YDEGEE. V shed 3 bases, J shed 1 base, and the junction held 12 bases outside the gene matches. The CDR3 length is 17 residues. This clone appeared a few times. Its antigen is not known. Study-wide points: Significant though moderate, a shortening of TCRB CDR3s appeared in all four CD4+ subsets of Type 1 diabetes patients. Reduced insertions and increased deletions marked VDJ junctions in type 1 diabetes patients. Patients' naive, central memory and Treg TCRB repertoires seemed closer to one another than those of healthy donors. HLA influence on TCRB rearrangement stayed unresolved here.

The origin of this receptor is a man aged 30 to 39 in good health. The sequenced sample was central memory CD4+ T cells from blood. The genes are TRBV5-8 and TRBJ1-1, with TRBD1 matching 7 bases. CDR3 protein: CASSYFTLTGKNTEAFF. In DNA, the CDR3 is TGTGCCAGCAGCTACTTTACTTTGACAGGGAAGAACACTGAAGCTTTCTTT.